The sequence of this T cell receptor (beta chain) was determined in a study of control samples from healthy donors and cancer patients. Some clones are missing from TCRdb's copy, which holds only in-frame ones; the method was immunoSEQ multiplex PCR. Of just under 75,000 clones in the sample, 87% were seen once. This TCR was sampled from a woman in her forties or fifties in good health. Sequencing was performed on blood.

The DNA for the CDR3 is TGTGCCAGTAGCCCCTCGGGCGATGAGCAGTTCTTC. Its translation: CASSPSGDEQFF. The chain has TRBV19 and TRBJ2-1, with unresolved D. Trimming stripped 6 bases from V and 8 bases from J, with 11 bases between. The germline V gene has CDR1 LNHDA and CDR2 SQIVND (reference sequence). The CDR3 contains 12 residues. The full variable domain, its missing parts supplied by reference TRBV19 and TRBJ2-1, is DGGITQSPKYLFRKEGQNVTLSCEQNLNHDAMYWYRQDPGQGLRLIYYSQIVNDFQKGDIAEGYSVSREKKESFPLTVTSAQKNPTAFYLCASSPSGDEQFFGPGTRLTVL.